This TCR beta chain originates from a study of blood T cell repertoires in COVID-19. On the study more broadly: There were acute and convalescent COVID-19 samples, and they came from the United States, Italy and Spain. T cells, B-cell-depleted T cells, or PBMCs provided the cDNA or gDNA that served as material.

Original processing notes: Quantification of nucleated cells was approximated via reference gene primer amplification. Produced via immunoSEQ multiplex PCR; TCRdb's table is partial and in-frame only. Clonal size and the V and J genes are those of that table, whereas D and trimming came from the DNA. Here the sample spans 230,000 or so clones, 86% being singletons. Participants' reported clinical history set cohort assignment. The CDR3 length is 16 residues. Germline V gives CDR1 SGHTA, CDR2 FQGTGA. V gave up 3 bases and J gave up 6 bases; unmatched junction bases: 9. The chain links TRBV7-3 to TRBJ2-3; 10 nucleotides align to TRBD2. The receptor was isolated from a woman between 35 and 50 years old with acute COVID-19. The sequenced sample was PBMCs or T cells enriched from blood (not recorded which). The CDR3 DNA sequence: TGTGCCAGCAGCTTGGCTAGCGGGGGCGAGGGGGATACGCAGTATTTT. This translates into CASSLASGGEGDTQYF.